Listed below are T cell receptor beta chains from one sample, sequenced in a study of CXCR3-negative and CXCR3-positive naive CD8 T cells. Each CDR3 protein gets one entry in TCRdb, which reprocessed the 5' RACE reads and gives no DNA. Recorded for this sample: tens of thousands of distinct CDR3 sequences. Specimen: naive CXCR3- CD8+ T cells from blood. These receptors were taken from a human donor in good health. Some clones in this sample may be carry-over from other donors' samples. CDR3s include the opening cysteine and the closing phenylalanine or tryptophan. Size is omitted from some rows. Given values are once, few, many or a class for expanded clones.

J | V | size | CDR3
TRBJ2-1 | TRBV9 | - | CASSAPGYNVQFF
TRBJ1-6 | TRBV7-9 | - | CASSPGGGNYGGTLHF
TRBJ2-1 | TRBV15 | - | CATRPSGGPSYNEQFF
TRBJ2-1 | TRBV14 | - | CASSQPSGGEQFF
TRBJ2-1 | TRBV27 | - | CASSLWASGHNEQFF
TRBJ2-7 | TRBV25-1 | medium-sized | CASSEFGREVEQYF
TRBJ1-2 | TRBV14 | - | CASSQRLTGANYGYTF
TRBJ1-6 | TRBV4-1 | - | CASSQEAGNSPLHF
TRBJ1-5 | TRBV9 | - | CASSVGDTDQPQHF
TRBJ2-3 | TRBV29-1 | - | CSGDRADTQYF
TRBJ2-3 | TRBV20-1 | - | CSAEPAGGPASTDTQYF
TRBJ1-2 | TRBV6-6 | - | CASSYSPGVDTNYGYTF
TRBJ2-7 | TRBV7-9 | - | CASLGGLPPEQYF
TRBJ2-7 | TRBV7-9 | - | CASSPPSGPTYEQYF
TRBJ2-1 | TRBV29-1 | - | CSVGPGQGPYFEQFF
TRBJ2-7 | TRBV29-1 | - | CSVEGLGYGLQSYEQYF
TRBJ2-7 | TRBV20-1 | - | CSARDLSGQGPYEQYF
TRBJ2-7 | TRBV7-3 | - | CASSFDTGAYEQYF
TRBJ1-2 | TRBV24-1 | - | CATSDLTGSGYTF
TRBJ2-1 | TRBV29-1 | - | CSVIGGLAGENEQFF
TRBJ2-7 | TRBV5-1 | - | CASSSRGGASSYEQYF
TRBJ2-2 | TRBV12-5 | - | CASGLAGTSNTGELFF
TRBJ2-1 | TRBV5-5 | - | CASSYNQVSYNEQFF
TRBJ2-1 | TRBV29-1 | - | CSVDSLRSYNEQFF
TRBJ2-7 | TRBV12-3/TRBV12-4 | - | CATQLGGVGRTYEQYF
TRBJ2-5 | TRBV11-2 | - | CASSAASEGVQETQYF
TRBJ2-5 | TRBV14 | - | CASSPRFTVQETQYF
TRBJ2-7 | TRBV7-2 | - | CASSYPPGQPLSEQYF
TRBJ2-2 | TRBV5-4 | - | CASSLERDSPSTGELFF
TRBJ1-1 | TRBV7-9 | - | CASSPGGAEAFF
TRBJ1-2 | TRBV6-6 | - | CASIGGGGYTF
TRBJ2-7 | TRBV6-1 | - | CAVKGGAYEQYF
TRBJ2-6 | TRBV7-2 | - | CAIEWGTDLISGANVLTF
TRBJ1-3 | TRBV29-1 | - | CIKPTREKQEGGTTIYF
TRBJ2-3 | TRBV6-5 | - | CASRPWTGANTDTQYF
TRBJ2-7 | TRBV2 | - | CASSEDRETYEQYF
TRBJ1-1 | TRBV3-1 | - | CASSQPDTNTEAFF
TRBJ2-7 | TRBV12-3/TRBV12-4 | - | CASSDRSYEQYF
TRBJ2-3 | TRBV28 | - | CASSPRAGSVADTQYF
TRBJ2-7 | TRBV28 | - | CASRLGEPSSYEQYF
TRBJ1-2 | TRBV10-3 | - | CAISEAQGGDGYTF
TRBJ2-5 | TRBV7-2 | - | CASSPGLQETQYF
TRBJ2-7 | TRBV15 | - | CATSSQEAGGPYEQYF
TRBJ2-7 | TRBV6-6 | - | CASNHPGGGFVQYF
TRBJ2-7 | TRBV7-6 | - | CASSKTSGGSSYEQYF
TRBJ1-2 | TRBV29-1 | - | CSVETGNNYGYTF
TRBJ2-1 | TRBV20-1 | - | CSASLSVGAYNEQFF
TRBJ2-2 | TRBV29-1 | - | CSVELTGDFSAGELFF
TRBJ1-5 | TRBV20-1 | - | CSAGTGTGYQPQHF
TRBJ2-6 | TRBV21-1 | - | CASIPTGPNGANVLTF
TRBJ1-1 | TRBV6-5 | - | CASSYRDPFSPSSEAFF
TRBJ2-1 | TRBV4-3 | - | CASSQDWSPGEQFF
TRBJ1-6 | TRBV7-9 | - | CASSPKLDSYNSPLHF
TRBJ1-2 | TRBV29-1 | - | CSDGQGLGYGYTF
TRBJ1-1 | TRBV10-3 | - | CAISEASLGTEAFF
TRBJ2-3 | TRBV6-1 | - | CASSSLAGGADTQYF
TRBJ1-1 | TRBV28 | - | CASSPGRGLAEAFF
TRBJ2-7 | TRBV15 | - | CATSPSNDEQYF